This T cell receptor beta chain was captured in a study of blood T cell repertoires in COVID-19. Study in general: T cells, B-cell-depleted T cells, or PBMCs provided the cDNA or gDNA that served as material.

In regard to this clone: In the same sample, other DNA sequences code for this CDR3.

The V gene lost 2 bases and the J gene lost 2 bases, with 6 bases spanning the gap. The CDR3 extends over 13 amino acids. In germline, CDR1 is MNHEY, CDR2 SVGAGI. Under the authors' procedure: Reference gene primer amplification gave nucleated cell count estimates. Libraries were prepared by immunoSEQ multiplex PCR; TCRdb keeps only in-frame clonotypes and omits some of them. That table furnishes V, J and clone size, whereas the DNA furnished D and trimming. This table has approximately 210,000 clones, approximately 90% appearing once. The source is a woman in her 40s who had recovered from COVID-19. V usage is TRBV6-5 and J usage is TRBJ2-5; D possibly corresponds to TRBD1 (6 bases). Sample: peripheral blood. For the CDR3, the DNA is TGTGCCAGCAGTTACGGACAGCAAGAGACCCAGTACTTC. This sequence encodes CASSYGQQETQYF.